This T cell receptor (beta chain) came from a study of blood T cell repertoires in COVID-19. Overall study context: Whether acute or convalescent, the COVID-19 samples came from the United States, Italy and Spain. T cells, B-cell-depleted T cells, or PBMCs supplied cDNA or gDNA.

A single count supports this clone. In the authors' methods: For nucleated cells, counts were estimated from reference gene primer amplification. Sequenced by immunoSEQ multiplex PCR; TCRdb stores in-frame clones only, minus some. V and J calls plus clone size are reproduced from that table; the DNA served to infer D and trimming. This sample has tens of thousands of clones, with almost 85% found just once. The sample consisted of peripheral blood. The sequence was obtained from a human donor in a cohort sampled during active COVID-19.

DNA for the CDR3: TGTGCCAGTAGTATAGATCGCCAGGGAGGAGAGCAGTACTTC. This gives the protein CASSIDRQGGEQYF. This sequence joins TRBV19 and TRBJ2-7, with TRBD2 as a possible D gene (6 bases). CDR3 size: 14 residues. Trimming stripped 0 bases from V and 7 bases from J, with 13 bases between. Germline CDR1 is LNHDA and CDR2 is SQIVND (reference sequence).